A selection of T cell receptor beta chains follows, all from one sample in a study of cytomegalovirus exposure and HLA in healthy donors. TCRdb's table, derived via immunoSEQ multiplex PCR, lists solely in-frame clones and lacks some. The sample comprises roughly 100,000 clones, roughly three quarters of which are singletons, and less than 5% rests with the top ten. The sequencing input was PBMCs. The receptors derive from a woman aged 35 to 49 in good health and CMV-seronegative. CDR3s include the opening cysteine and the closing phenylalanine or tryptophan. Each record gives: V gene, CDR3 protein.

v_call: TRBV7-2; cdr3_aa: CASSLEVVGGGKTGTQYF
v_call: TRBV6-1; cdr3_aa: CASSLDRGQQETQYF
v_call: TRBV5-1; cdr3_aa: CASGSGEYETQYF
v_call: TRBV6-1; cdr3_aa: CALQPDSTLSPLHF
v_call: TRBV21-1; cdr3_aa: CASATISSNQPQHF
v_call: TRBV19; cdr3_aa: CASSDHIRGNPTNEKLFF
v_call: TRBV7-2; cdr3_aa: CASSLVQIEAFF
v_call: TRBV2; cdr3_aa: CASRTGGNTIYF
v_call: TRBV19; cdr3_aa: CASSMGSGGEQFF
v_call: TRBV19; cdr3_aa: CASSIVEASNQPQHF
v_call: TRBV2; cdr3_aa: CAIYLSYGYTF
v_call: TRBV5-6; cdr3_aa: CASSLRGTNEKLFF
v_call: TRBV5-1; cdr3_aa: CASSSGGLAGGLSNEQYF
v_call: TRBV2; cdr3_aa: CASTLVIGTSYEQYF
v_call: TRBV5-1; cdr3_aa: CASSYPRDRGSNEQFF
v_call: TRBV4-1; cdr3_aa: CASSQARQGDFDTQYF
v_call: TRBV11-2; cdr3_aa: CASSRGTSTDTQYF
v_call: TRBV29-1; cdr3_aa: CSARHNRDSYEQYF
v_call: TRBV19; cdr3_aa: CASSIWTHGAEKLFF
v_call: TRBV27; cdr3_aa: CASSLRERNQPQHF
v_call: TRBV18; cdr3_aa: CASSPPGTSSYEQYF
v_call: TRBV19; cdr3_aa: CASTPGYSGANVLTF
v_call: TRBV19; cdr3_aa: CASTGTQGVYGYTF
v_call: TRBV11-2; cdr3_aa: CASSVSAGTGHNSPLHF
v_call: TRBV13; cdr3_aa: CASSPVPIDTQYF
v_call: TRBV5-6; cdr3_aa: CASTPGTGGAGVGYTF
v_call: TRBV30; cdr3_aa: CAWSLKAAGDTQYF